A selection of T cell receptor beta chains follows, all from one sample in a study of shared clonotypes between healthy human individuals. Sequenced by immunoSEQ multiplex PCR; TCRdb stores in-frame clones only, minus some. The sample records some 1.1 million clones, 77% being singletons. The sample comprised memory CD4+ T cells from PBMCs. The receptors were gathered from a man younger than 30 in good health. Some clones in this sample may be carry-over from other donors' samples. CDR3s include the opening cysteine and the closing phenylalanine or tryptophan. Fields, in order: V gene, J gene, clone size, D gene, CDR3 DNA, CDR3 protein. The D gene is left open where the match is weak. Part of the rows lack a size; the others show once, few, many or a class for expanded clones.

TRBV5-4,TRBJ2-7,NA,TRBD2,TGTGCCAGCAGCTTGGTACTAGCGGGAGCTACCGAGCAGTACTTC,CASSLVLAGATEQYF
TRBV5-1,TRBJ2-1,NA,NA,TGCGCCAGCAGCTCCTCAGAGGGCGTTAGGTTGGGGCGGGAGCAGTTCTTC,CASSSSEGVRLGREQFF
TRBV13,TRBJ2-7,NA,TRBD2,TGTGCCAGCACCCGACGGCCTAGCGGGGGGGACTTC,CASTRRPSGGDF
TRBV6-4,TRBJ2-3,NA,NA,TGTGCCAGCAGTCTACAGGGGACTGGCACAGATACGCAGTATTTT,CASSLQGTGTDTQYF
TRBV2,TRBJ2-1,NA,NA,TGTGCCAGCAGTGAGAGAGGGGCCTACAATGAGCAGTTCTTC,CASSERGAYNEQFF
TRBV2,TRBJ1-1,NA,TRBD1,TGTGCCAGCAGTCAACAGGGGTCAAACACTGAAGCTTTCTTT,CASSQQGSNTEAFF
TRBV10-1,TRBJ2-7,NA,NA,TGCGCCAGCAGTGAGTCAGAGGGAAGCTCCCCCTACGAGCAGTACTTC,CASSESEGSSPYEQYF
TRBV7-3,TRBJ2-3,NA,NA,TGTGCCAGCAGCAGAGACAGGTTCACAGATACGCAGTATTTT,CASSRDRFTDTQYF
TRBV5-1,TRBJ2-7,NA,TRBD2,TGCGCCAGCTCCGGACTAGCGGGATCCTCCTACGAGCAGTACTTC,CASSGLAGSSYEQYF
TRBV27,TRBJ1-1,NA,TRBD1,TGTGCCAGCAGTTTATTCCGGGACAGGGGGCCTGAAGCTTTCTTT,CASSLFRDRGPEAFF
TRBV4-1,TRBJ1-1,NA,NA,TGCGCCAGCAGCCCGGGACAACCCCCTGTCGACACTGAAGCTTTCTTT,CASSPGQPPVDTEAFF
TRBV6-1,TRBJ2-2,NA,NA,TGTGCCAGCACCTACGGGGAGCTGTTTTTT,CASTYGELFF
TRBV6-1,TRBJ1-3,NA,NA,TGTGCCAGCAGTGAAGTTAACAGTGCCCTCTCTGGAAACACCATATATTTT,CASSEVNSALSGNTIYF
TRBV28,TRBJ2-5,few,NA,TGTGCCAGCACCTCCATGCCTCCGACGGAGACCCAGTACTTC,CASTSMPPTETQYF
TRBV5-1,TRBJ2-7,NA,TRBD1,TGCGCCAGCAGCCCCTCGACAGGGGCCTACGAGCAGTACTTC,CASSPSTGAYEQYF
TRBV5-1,TRBJ2-6,NA,NA,TGCGCCAGCAGCCCTCACACCTCTGGGGCCAACGTCCTGACTTTC,CASSPHTSGANVLTF
TRBV2,TRBJ2-5,once,TRBD1,TGTGCCAGCAGTGAAGGAAGACAGGGTTCGGAGACCCAGTACTTC,CASSEGRQGSETQYF
TRBV7-3,TRBJ2-5,NA,NA,TGTGCCAGCAGCTTATCCGGAACAGAGACCCAGTACTTC,CASSLSGTETQYF
TRBV14,TRBJ2-2,NA,NA,TGTGCCAGCAGCCAACCTCAGGGTGCCGGGGAGCTGTTTTTT,CASSQPQGAGELFF
TRBV19,TRBJ1-2,NA,NA,TGTGCCAGTGTGGGGGAATCTATGAACTATGGCTACACCTTC,CASVGESMNYGYTF
TRBV5-1,TRBJ1-4,NA,NA,TGCGCCAGCAGCTTGAGAGGGCAGGGGTATGAAAAACTGTTTTTT,CASSLRGQGYEKLFF
TRBV29-1,TRBJ2-3,NA,NA,TGCAGCGGAAAGGGCAGGGCTGGGACAGATACGCAGTATTTT,CSGKGRAGTDTQYF
TRBV30,TRBJ2-3,NA,NA,TGTGCCTGGAGTGTCGGGACAGATACGCAGTATTTT,CAWSVGTDTQYF
TRBV5-1,TRBJ2-1,NA,NA,TGCGCCAGCAGCTTCTCTTTCAATGAGCAGTTCTTC,CASSFSFNEQFF
TRBV27,TRBJ2-7,NA,NA,TGTGCCAGCAGTTGGGCGGGACGAATCTACGAGCAGTACTTC,CASSWAGRIYEQYF
TRBV11-1,TRBJ2-7,NA,NA,TGTGCCAGCAGCTTAGAGACTCAGGGGGAGCAGTACTTC,CASSLETQGEQYF
TRBV7-8,TRBJ2-7,few,NA,TGTGCCAGTTCCCCGCAGGGGGGAACTCACTACGAGCAGTACTTC,CASSPQGGTHYEQYF
TRBV18,TRBJ2-1,once,NA,TGTGCCAGCTCACCGCTGGGGGGGACAAGCTCCTACAATGAGCAGTTCTTC,CASSPLGGTSSYNEQFF
TRBV11-2,TRBJ2-1,NA,NA,TGTGCCAGCAGCCCGAGGGCCGGGAAAAGGAGCTCCTACAATGAGCAGTTCTTC,CASSPRAGKRSSYNEQFF
TRBV11-2,TRBJ2-1,NA,TRBD2,TGTGCCAGCAGCTTCCCCGTGGTAGCGGGAGTTTCGAATGAGCAGTTCTTC,CASSFPVVAGVSNEQFF
TRBV2,TRBJ1-5,NA,NA,TGTGCCAGCAGTAAATTAAATAGCAATCAGCCCCAGCATTTT,CASSKLNSNQPQHF
TRBV4-1,TRBJ2-2,NA,TRBD2,TGCGCCAGCAGCCCTAGCGGGAGCCATAACGGGGAGCTGTTTTTT,CASSPSGSHNGELFF
TRBV25-1,TRBJ2-3,NA,NA,TGTGCCAGCAGCCGGGGGATGAGGCAGTATTTT,CASSRGMRQYF
TRBV5-4,TRBJ2-2,few,NA,TGTGCCAGCAGCCTCGACCGCCCCAGCGGGGAGCTGTTTTTT,CASSLDRPSGELFF
TRBV5-1,TRBJ2-5,NA,TRBD1,TGCGCCAGCAGCCCTGGACAGGGGGAAGAGACCCAGTACTTC,CASSPGQGEETQYF
TRBV28,TRBJ1-5,NA,NA,TGTGCCAGCAGTTTCGGGGCAGGGCGAAGCAATCAGCCCCAGCATTTT,CASSFGAGRSNQPQHF
TRBV6-1,TRBJ1-2,once,NA,TGTGCCAGCAAGGCCAGGGATAACTATGGCTACACCTTC,CASKARDNYGYTF
TRBV5-6,TRBJ2-7,NA,TRBD2,TGTGCCAGCAGCTCAACCTCGAGACTAGCGGGCTTATCCTACGAGCAGTACTTC,CASSSTSRLAGLSYEQYF
TRBV9,TRBJ2-1,many,TRBD2,TGTGCCAGCAGCGTTAGTCCAGCGGGAGACAATGAGCAGTTCTTC,CASSVSPAGDNEQFF
TRBV10-1,TRBJ1-5,NA,TRBD1,TGCGCCAGCAGTGAGTCGACAGGGGCTCAGCCCCAGCATTTT,CASSESTGAQPQHF
TRBV10-2,TRBJ2-1,NA,TRBD2,TGCGCCAGCAGTGATTCAGCGGGAGTCTGGAATGAGCAGTTCTTC,CASSDSAGVWNEQFF
TRBV11-2,TRBJ2-7,NA,NA,TGTGCCAGCAGCTTAGGACAGACGACCCTCTACGAGCAGTACTTC,CASSLGQTTLYEQYF
TRBV4-1,TRBJ2-5,NA,TRBD1,TGCGCCAGCAGCGGGGCAGGGGGCGCTTGGGAGACCCAGTACTTC,CASSGAGGAWETQYF
TRBV7-9,TRBJ2-3,NA,TRBD2,TGTGCCAGCAGCTTCTCTAGCGGGATTTTT,CASSFSSGIF
TRBV28,TRBJ1-2,NA,TRBD1,TGTGCCAGCATAAAACAGGGGCTTGGCTACACCTTC,CASIKQGLGYTF
TRBV14,TRBJ1-2,NA,NA,TGTGCCAGCAGCCAAGCCCCCTATGGCTACACCTTC,CASSQAPYGYTF
TRBV11-2,TRBJ1-1,once,NA,TGTGCCAGCAGCCTGTCAGTTATCACTGAAGCTTTCTTT,CASSLSVITEAFF
TRBV2,TRBJ2-7,NA,NA,TGTGCCAGGGGCCGGGGGAGCGAGCAGTACTTC,CARGRGSEQYF
TRBV10-3,TRBJ2-7,once,NA,TGTGCCATCAGTGATAGAACCCAGGGCAGGGGCGGGGAGCAGTACTTC,CAISDRTQGRGGEQYF
TRBV27,TRBJ2-5,NA,TRBD2,TGTGCCAGCAGATTACTAGCGGGAGCGGAGACCCAGTACTTC,CASRLLAGAETQYF
TRBV6-1,TRBJ1-2,few,TRBD1,TGTGCCAGCCGATGGACAGGGAACAACTATGGCTACACCTTC,CASRWTGNNYGYTF
TRBV5-5,TRBJ2-1,NA,TRBD2,TGTGCCAGCAGCTCACCGCGCGGCGGGAGGGGGGTAATAAATGAGCAGTTCTTC,CASSSPRGGRGVINEQFF
TRBV28,TRBJ1-2,NA,NA,TGTGCCAGCAGTTCGTTGGGCCCTAACTATGGCTACACCTTC,CASSSLGPNYGYTF
TRBV6-4,TRBJ2-1,NA,TRBD2,TGTGCCAGCAGTGACCAGGCGGGAGTTGGGAATGAGCAGTTCTTC,CASSDQAGVGNEQFF
TRBV20-1,TRBJ1-2,NA,NA,TGCAGTGCTAGTAGCAGGGACGGCTACACCTTC,CSASSRDGYTF
TRBV28,TRBJ1-5,NA,NA,TGTGCCAGCAGTTTCGGGGTTAGCAATCAGCCCCAGCATTTT,CASSFGVSNQPQHF
TRBV28,TRBJ1-2,NA,NA,TGTGCCAGCAGTTTATGGGGGGGCTTAGGCTATGGCTACACCTTC,CASSLWGGLGYGYTF
TRBV4-3,TRBJ2-7,NA,NA,TGCGCCAGCAGCGTGCAGAGGGGTACTTCATACGAGCAGTACTTC,CASSVQRGTSYEQYF
TRBV11-3,TRBJ1-2,few,TRBD1,TGTGCCAGCAGCCAGCCAGGACAGGGGAACTATGGCTACACCTTC,CASSQPGQGNYGYTF
TRBV4-3,TRBJ1-2,NA,NA,TGCGCCAGCAGCCAAGATCCCCTCTCGATAAATCTCTATGGCTACACCTTC,CASSQDPLSINLYGYTF